This note documents a single TCR beta chain sequence. The data were obtained in a study of CD8+ T cells in alopecia areata. Treatment described: oral pan-JAK inhibitor, 5-10 mg twice daily. Following RNA extraction, reverse transcription yielded cDNA that acted as the sequencing template. The repertoire was sequenced with immunoSEQ multiplex PCR; TCRdb's copy has only in-frame clones and lacks some. The sample holds under 200,000 clones; about 71% are singletons and the top ten take 0.75% to 0.95%. Trimming cost V 3 bases and J 4 bases, with 15 bases left between them. The germline V gene has CDR1 GTSNPN and CDR2 SVGIG (reference sequence). There are 14 residues in the CDR3.

The specimen comprised CD4+ T cells sorted from blood, sampled at week 4, from a patient treated with tofacitinib. This chain uses TRBV30 with TRBJ1-2, with no clear D. This clonotype was obtained from a human donor with alopecia areata. The DNA for the CDR3 is TGTGCCTGGAGAGGTGCAGTCCTCCTCTATGGCTACACCTTC. Its protein product is CAWRGAVLLYGYTF. Full variable domain (missing parts from reference TRBV30 and TRBJ1-2): SQTIHQWPATLVQPVGSPLSLECTVEGTSNPNLYWYRQAAGRGLQLLFYSVGIGQISSEVPQNLSASRPQDRQFILSSKKLLLSDSGFYLCAWRGAVLLYGYTFGSGTRLTVV.